The sample holds one count of the clone carrying this T cell receptor (beta chain). Authors' data handling: Reference gene primers were amplified, and this amplification served to estimate nucleated cell counts. Data came from immunoSEQ multiplex PCR; TCRdb stores just in-frame clones and leaves some out. That table furnishes V, J and clone size, whereas the DNA furnished D and trimming. The top ten hold about 7.6% of the sample, which has tens of thousands of clones, approximately 82% seen once. The CDR3 consists of 17 residues. Unmatched junction bases numbered 8, after V lost 5 bases and J lost 1 base. The germline gives CDR1 MNHEY, CDR2 SMNVEV (reference sequence). These data originate in a study of blood T cell repertoires in COVID-19. Study-wide context: Samples taken during acute and convalescent COVID-19 were collected in the United States, Italy and Spain. T cells, B-cell-depleted T cells, or PBMCs provided the cDNA or gDNA that served as material.

The chain links TRBV27 to TRBJ2-5, with 12 bases fitting TRBD2. The sample consisted of peripheral blood. The sequence derives from a human donor in a cohort sampled during active COVID-19. For the CDR3, the DNA is TGTGCCAGCAGTATCCGGACTAGCGGGATCATCCAAGAGACCCAGTACTTC. This gives the protein CASSIRTSGIIQETQYF.